The sequence of this TCR beta chain was determined in a study of cytomegalovirus exposure and HLA in healthy donors. Regarding the study as a whole: TCR beta V- and J-gene trimming, according to a later analysis, was linked to a missense DCLRE1C variant. It has been reported that TCR beta sequences accurately predicted the HLA-A and HLA-B alleles of most subjects. The study recorded fewer than 200 TCR beta chains that were cytomegalovirus-associated.

Note on this clone: Its antigen is undetermined.

It was with 60 Vbeta and 13 Jbeta primers that the PCR ran. TCRdb keeps only in-frame clones here, not all; method: immunoSEQ multiplex PCR. The sample holds about 98,000 clones, 81% seen once. The germline V gene has CDR1 SGHTA and CDR2 FQGNSA. The CDR3 has 13 amino acids. Trimming removed 3 bases at V and 3 bases at J, with 6 bases between. The chain has TRBV7-2 and TRBJ1-3; no clear D gene. The TCR was taken from a man aged 40-49 years in good health and CMV-seronegative. The sample was PBMCs. Here the CDR3 reads CASSLPGGNTIYF. The CDR3 nucleotides read TGTGCCAGCAGCTTGCCGGGTGGAAACACCATATATTTT.